One and the same sample provided the 20 T cell receptor beta chains below, sequenced in a study of blood T cells in healthy people across ages. Together with a sample-barcoded 5' primer, a J-beta primer mix was included in a second PCR lasting roughly 6 to 12 cycles. TCRdb fed the 5' RACE reads into MiXCR, producing one record per CDR3 protein. Here the sample spans 1,500,000 or so distinct CDR3 sequences, 45% to 70% being singletons. The source material was blood. These receptors came from a man younger than 30 in good health.

V and J are TRBV7-6 and TRBJ2-7, with 7 positions matching TRBD1. This CDR3 has 14 residues. The V gene end was trimmed by 8 bases and the J gene end by 3 bases; junction bases not matched to a gene: 10. Germline V gives CDR1 SGHVS, CDR2 FNYEAQ. CDR3 residues: CASGSGTDLYEQYF. The CDR3 bases are TGTGCCAGCGGATCCGGGACAGACCTCTACGAGCAGTACTTC.

This clonotype was picked up a small number of times. The chain links TRBV29-1 to TRBJ1-2; D call uncertain. CDR3 size: 15 residues. Germline CDR1 and CDR2: SQVTM and ANQGSEA. The V end was cut by 1 base, the J end by 4 bases, with 16 bases between. The CDR3 DNA reads as TGCAGCGTTGAAGGTGGGCAGACCTTCGGCTATGGCTACACCTTC. Its translation: CSVEGGQTFGYGYTF.

V and J are TRBV20-1 and TRBJ1-6; the D gene is possibly TRBD1 (6 bases). CDR3 size: 17 residues. Germline V lookup: CDR1 DFQATT, CDR2 SNEGSKA (reference sequence). Deletions cut 2 bases from V and 1 base from J, with 15 bases between. The CDR3: CSARTPGAGSYNSPLHF. In DNA form, the CDR3 reads TGCAGTGCTAGAACACCAGGGGCTGGGTCCTATAATTCACCCCTCCACTTT.

CDR3 in DNA: TGTGCCAGCAGGCGGACACTCGCCTACGAGCAGTACTTC. This encodes CASRRTLAYEQYF. The genes are TRBV14 and TRBJ2-7, with D maybe TRBD1 (5 bases). Germline CDR1 SGHDN, CDR2 FVKESK. This CDR3 has 13 residues. Deletions cut 6 bases from V and 2 bases from J, with 11 bases between.

The chain employs TRBV12-3 or TRBV12-4 and TRBJ2-5; either TRBD1 or TRBD2 may fit D (5 bases each). Between the trimmed V and J ends, which lost 3 bases and 4 bases, there was a span of 12 bases. The CDR3 contains 14 residues. The CDR3 sequence: CASSLKVGTETQYF. DNA of the CDR3: TGTGCCAGCAGTTTGAAGGTTGGGACAGAGACCCAGTACTTC.

As for this clonotype: Lacking the conserved final phenylalanine or tryptophan, this CDR3 likely reflects a read error. The chain employs TRBV5-1 and TRBJ2-7; 9 positions match TRBD1. CDR1 and CDR2 from the germline V gene are SGHRS and YFSETQ. V lost 0 bases to trimming and J lost 5 bases; unmatched junction nucleotides: 9. This CDR3 spans 16 amino acids. CDR3 sequence: CASSLALRTGADEQYI. The CDR3 region has the DNA TGCGCCAGCAGCTTGGCTTTGAGGACAGGGGCTGACGAGCAGTACATC.

This clonotype has a count of ten or more. The chain couples TRBV6-2 or TRBV6-3 to TRBJ2-3; D remains ambiguous. This CDR3 is 13 amino acids long. V was shortened by 7 bases and J by 3 bases, with 11 bases between the two germline ends. The germline V gene encodes CDR1 MNHEY and CDR2 SVGEGT. This CDR3 is CASTSSGTDTQYF. The DNA for the CDR3 is TGTGCCAGCACGTCGAGTGGGACAGATACGCAGTATTTT.

This chain links TRBV27 with TRBJ1-2, with D unresolved. Trimming removed 5 bases from V and 6 bases from J, with 16 bases in between. Looked up from germline, CDR1 is MNHEY and CDR2 is SMNVEV (reference sequence). The CDR3 covers 14 residues. CDR3 bases: TGTGCCAGCAGTCGTTCAGGCACTTTGGATGGCTACACCTTC. This sequence encodes CASSRSGTLDGYTF.

The V call is TRBV4-1, the J call TRBJ1-5; D is unclear. Germline V gene lookup returns CDR1 MGHRA and CDR2 YSYEKL. Trimming pared 4 bases from V and 6 bases from J, leaving 10 bases between. This CDR3 is built from 13 residues. DNA for the CDR3: TGCGCCAGCAGCCCGGCGGGGTTTCAGCCCCAGCATTTT. Residues: CASSPAGFQPQHF.

V usage is TRBV14 and J usage is TRBJ1-1; D is uncertain. This CDR3 has 13 residues. Trimming pared 1 base from V and 7 bases from J, leaving 10 bases between. Germline V gene lookup returns CDR1 SGHDN and CDR2 FVKESK. The CDR3 nucleotides read TGTGCCAGCAGCCAAGGTTGGTCGGGTGAAGCTTTCTTT. Translating it yields CASSQGWSGEAFF.

This clonotype is a singleton in its sample. This chain connects TRBV14 to TRBJ2-2; TRBD2 aligns across 8 bases. V lost 4 bases and J lost 7; bases outside the gene matches: 8. Per the germline V gene, CDR1 is SGHDN and CDR2 is FVKESK. The CDR3 sequence is 15 residues long. DNA of the CDR3: TGTGCCAGCAGCCTCACAGCGGGAGAGGACGGGGAGCTGTTTTTT. Its translation is CASSLTAGEDGELFF.

This chain joins TRBV5-6 and TRBJ1-2; 10 bases agree with TRBD1. With 4 bases clipped from V and 6 bases from J, the junction kept 9 bases outside the gene matches. CDR3 length: 15 amino acids. From germline, CDR1 is SGHDT and CDR2 YYEEEE. This chain's CDR3 is CASSGISGTGDGYTF. The CDR3 DNA reads as TGTGCCAGCAGCGGAATTTCCGGGACAGGGGATGGCTACACCTTC.

This clonotype came up a few times. The rearrangement joins TRBV3-1 to TRBJ1-2, with TRBD1 matching over 7 bases. V was clipped by 4 bases and J by 4 bases; unmatched bases: 9. This CDR3 has 15 amino acids. In germline, CDR1 is LGHDT, CDR2 YNNKEL (reference sequence). As DNA, the CDR3 is TGTGCCAGCAGCCTTAACCGGGACAGCCTCTATGGCTACACCTTC. As protein: CASSLNRDSLYGYTF. The full variable domain, its missing parts supplied by reference TRBV3-1 and TRBJ1-2, is DTAVSQTPKYLVTQMGNDKSIKCEQNLGHDTMYWYKQDSKKFLKIMFSYNNKELIINETVPNRFSPKSPDKAHLNLHINSLELGDSAVYFCASSLNRDSLYGYTFGSGTRLTVV.

This chain joins TRBV20-1 and TRBJ2-1, with TRBD2 matching 10 bases. This CDR3 is built from 15 residues. Germline V gene data show CDR1 as DFQATT and CDR2 as SNEGSKA (reference sequence). The J segment lost 4 bases and the V segment lost 5 bases, leaving 8 bases of the junction unmatched. Here the CDR3 reads CSAPITSGKYNEQFF. DNA of the CDR3: TGCAGTGCTCCCATAACTAGCGGGAAGTACAATGAGCAGTTCTTC.

The J gene is TRBJ2-3, the V gene TRBV5-1; 7 bases map to TRBD1. With V trimmed by 4 bases and J by 2 bases, 4 bases remained unmatched. CDR3 length: 14 residues. The germline V gene has CDR1 SGHRS and CDR2 YFSETQ. Here the CDR3 reads CASSNRGITDTQYF. The CDR3, as DNA: TGCGCCAGCAGCAACAGGGGTATCACAGATACGCAGTATTTT.

V gene TRBV28 combines with J gene TRBJ1-1; 8 bases are a match to TRBD1. This CDR3 spans 16 amino acids. CDR1 and CDR2 (germline): MDHEN, SYDVKM. The ends lost 5 bases at V and 1 base at J; junction bases unmatched: 9. CDR3 bases: TGTGCCAGCAGTATTTTCGGGGGACAGGAGAACACTGAAGCTTTCTTT. It yields the protein CASSIFGGQENTEAFF. Complete variable domain (other parts from reference TRBV28 and TRBJ1-1): DVKVTQSSRYLVKRTGEKVFLECVQDMDHENMFWYRQDPGLGLRLIYFSYDVKMKEKGDIPEGYSVSREKKERFSLILESASTNQTSMYLCASSIFGGQENTEAFFGQGTRLTVV.

The V call is TRBV6-1, the J call TRBJ1-2; tentatively, D is TRBD1 (5 bases). This CDR3 has 14 amino acids. Trimming stripped 5 bases from V and 3 bases from J, with 13 bases between. CDR1 is MNHNS and CDR2 is SASEGT in the germline V gene. CDR3 DNA sequence: TGTGCCAGCAGTTTTCTGGACAACCACTATGGCTACACCTTC. It yields the protein CASSFLDNHYGYTF.

The CDR3 DNA sequence: TGCGCCAGCAGCCGGCTAAGCCGGACTAGCGGGAGTGTCGACAATGAGCAGTTCTTC. This codes for CASSRLSRTSGSVDNEQFF. The chain combines TRBV4-1 with TRBJ2-1, with 13 positions matching TRBD2. V lost 4 bases and J lost 5; bases outside the gene matches: 14. The CDR3 sequence is 19 residues long. The V gene's germline CDR1 is MGHRA and CDR2 YSYEKL.

The rearrangement joins TRBV27 to TRBJ2-4; 9 bases are a match to TRBD1. This CDR3 spans 12 amino acids. V trimming: 10 bases; J trimming: 6 bases; junction bases outside the gene matches: 4. CDR1 and CDR2 (germline): MNHEY, SMNVEV (reference sequence). For the CDR3, the DNA is TGTGCCACCGGGACAGGGTTAAACATTCAGTACTTC. Its protein product is CATGTGLNIQYF.

The rearrangement joins TRBV14 to TRBJ2-7; D is possibly TRBD1 (6 bases). CDR3 length: 13 amino acids. Deletions cut 7 bases from V and 1 base from J, with 11 bases between. CDR1 is SGHDN and CDR2 is FVKESK in the germline V gene. This CDR3 reads CASKDRTSYEQYF. CDR3 DNA: TGTGCCAGCAAAGACAGGACTTCCTACGAGCAGTACTTC.